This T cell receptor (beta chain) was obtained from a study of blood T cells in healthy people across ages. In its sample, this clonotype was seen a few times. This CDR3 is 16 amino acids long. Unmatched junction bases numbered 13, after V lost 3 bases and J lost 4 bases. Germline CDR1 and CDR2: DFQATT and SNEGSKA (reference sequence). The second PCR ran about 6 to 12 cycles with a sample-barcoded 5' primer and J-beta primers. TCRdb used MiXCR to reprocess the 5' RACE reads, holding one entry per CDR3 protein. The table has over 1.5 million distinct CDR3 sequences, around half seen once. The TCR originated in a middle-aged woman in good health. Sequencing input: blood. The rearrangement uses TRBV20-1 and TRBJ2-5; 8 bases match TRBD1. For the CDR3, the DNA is TGCAGTGCTAGGAGGGGCTCAGGGGGCCTCGGAGAGACCCAGTACTTC. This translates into CSARRGSGGLGETQYF.